Below are 18 T cell receptor beta chains sequenced from a single sample in a study of response to subunit inactivated influenza vaccine. One entry per CDR3 protein, called by TCRdb with MiXCR from the RT-PCR reads. The table has roughly 700,000 distinct CDR3 sequences, roughly 13% seen once; the top ten hold 5.5% to 7%. The material was PBMCs from blood, obtained approximately 15 days before vaccination. These receptors were taken from a man between 45 and 60 years old who received an inactivated influenza vaccine.

The J gene is TRBJ2-1, the V gene TRBV20-1, with TRBD2 identical over 7 bases. Germline assignment: CDR1 DFQATT and CDR2 SNEGSKA (reference sequence). CDR3 size: 17 residues. The CDR3 coding sequence is TGCTGCGCTAGAAAGGGAGGGGCGGGAGTGGGATACAATGAGCAGTTCTTC. Translating gives CCARKGGAGVGYNEQFF.

This clonotype was seen only a few times. As DNA, the CDR3 is TGCGCCAGCAGCTTGGGACTAGCGGGTACGACAGATACGCAGTATTTT. Translation: CASSLGLAGTTDTQYF. The chain recombines TRBV5-1 with TRBJ2-3, with 10 bases fitting TRBD2. The CDR3 is 16 amino acids. Germline-derived CDR1 and CDR2 are SGHRS and YFSETQ. V shed 0 bases, J shed 3 bases, and the junction held 4 bases outside the gene matches.

This clonotype was observed at least ten times. The chain is built from TRBV29-1 and TRBJ2-7; tentative D call: TRBD1 (5 bases). This CDR3 is 13 amino acids long. CDR1 and CDR2 (germline): SQVTM, ANQGSEA. Deletions cut 4 bases from V and 7 bases from J, with 17 bases between. The CDR3 bases are TGCAGCGTTGTTCGAGACAGACGTGGAGAGCAGTACTTC. It encodes CSVVRDRRGEQYF.

The chain joins TRBV5-1 to TRBJ2-3; 12 nucleotides align to TRBD1. The J segment lost 4 bases and the V segment lost 2 bases, leaving 8 bases of the junction unmatched. This CDR3 spans 17 amino acids. Looked up from germline, CDR1 is SGHRS and CDR2 is YFSETQ. CDR3 amino acids: CASSFGTGGVRADTQYF. The CDR3 coding sequence is TGCGCCAGCAGCTTTGGGACAGGGGGCGTGAGAGCAGATACGCAGTATTTT.

A few counts support this clonotype. Written as DNA, the CDR3 is TGCAGTGCTAGACCCCCTAGCGGAACCTACAATGAGCAGTTCTTC. Its protein is CSARPPSGTYNEQFF. The chain joins TRBV20-1 to TRBJ2-1; 7 bases fit TRBD2. The junction had 6 bases not matched to a gene; V was cut back by 2 bases and J by 2 bases. Germline V CDR1 and CDR2: DFQATT, SNEGSKA (reference sequence). The CDR3 totals 15 residues.

In its sample, this clonotype was seen many times. The chain links TRBV28 to TRBJ1-3; D is undetermined. Trimming took off 4 bases at V and 4 bases at J, with 17 bases between the two ends. CDR1 and CDR2 (germline): MDHEN, SYDVKM. This CDR3 comprises 16 residues. The CDR3 DNA sequence: TGTGCCAGCAGTTCTCCTTTTAAATTTTCCGGAAACACCATATATTTT. Amino acids: CASSSPFKFSGNTIYF.

This clonotype showed up many times. The chain employs TRBV14 and TRBJ2-5; 8 bases match TRBD2. J was trimmed by 5 bases and V by 0 bases; bases with no gene match: 5. The CDR3 is 15 amino acids. In germline, CDR1 is SGHDN, CDR2 FVKESK. The CDR3 reads CASSQEYSSGETQYF. CDR3 nucleotides: TGTGCCAGCAGCCAAGAATACTCTAGCGGGGAGACCCAGTACTTC.

This chain links TRBV4-2 with TRBJ2-7; TRBD1 matches 11 bases. Germline lookup yields CDR1 LGHNA and CDR2 YNFKEQ. V lost 1 base and J lost 5; bases outside the gene matches: 7. The CDR3 is 16 amino acids. The CDR3 region is CASSQGTDRGLNEQYF. The CDR3 DNA is TGTGCCAGCAGCCAAGGGACGGACAGGGGGCTAAACGAGCAGTACTTC.

Only a few counts were recorded for this clonotype. The V call is TRBV27, the J call TRBJ1-2, with TRBD1 matching 7 bases. V was pared by 0 bases and J by 0 bases, with 1 base of the junction left unmatched. The germline CDR1 and CDR2 sequences are MNHEY and SMNVEV (reference sequence). The CDR3 contains 15 residues. CDR3 DNA: TGTGCCAGCAGTTTATCAGGGGGCCCTAACTATGGCTACACCTTC. Protein: CASSLSGGPNYGYTF.

In its sample, this clonotype was seen a few times. This chain links TRBV12-3 or TRBV12-4 with TRBJ1-2; 7 bases are a match to TRBD1. This CDR3 is built from 13 residues. The ends lost 7 bases at V and 2 bases at J; junction bases unmatched: 4. CDR3 sequence: CASTETGNYGYTF. The CDR3 DNA follows: TGTGCCAGCACCGAGACAGGGAACTATGGCTACACCTTC.

This clonotype was counted a few times. J is TRBJ2-5 and V is TRBV15; TRBD2 might be the D (6 bases). V was pared by 3 bases and J by 5 bases, with 16 bases between. Germline V gene sequence: CDR1 LNHNV, CDR2 YYDKDF (reference sequence). This CDR3 is built from 15 residues. Here the CDR3 reads CATSREGRRGETQYF. In nucleotides, the CDR3 is TGTGCCACCAGCAGGGAGGGACGCCGCGGGGAGACCCAGTACTTC.

This clonotype has ten or more counts. V gene TRBV5-6 combines with J gene TRBJ2-5; 8 bases are shared with TRBD2. Unmatched junction bases numbered 6, after V lost 4 bases and J lost 4 bases. Germline CDR1 and CDR2: SGHDT and YYEEEE. This CDR3 comprises 14 residues. The DNA of the CDR3 is TGTGCCAGCAGCACCGGGACTAGAGGAGAGACCCAGTACTTC. Translated, it gives CASSTGTRGETQYF.

The table lists this clonotype with a few counts. The rearrangement uses TRBV6-2 or TRBV6-3 and TRBJ2-1, with no clear D. The germline CDR1 and CDR2 sequences are MNHEY and SVGEGT. Trimming removed 2 bases from V and 0 bases from J, with 11 bases in between. There are 16 residues in the CDR3. This CDR3 reads CASSYGRQYSYNEQFF. CDR3 nucleotide sequence: TGTGCCAGCAGTTACGGCCGCCAGTACTCCTACAATGAGCAGTTCTTC.

The CDR3 DNA reads as TGCAGTGCTAGAGATCGGGGCACTTTTAACAATGAGCAGTTCTTC. Amino acid sequence: CSARDRGTFNNEQFF. V and J are TRBV20-1 and TRBJ2-1, with D perhaps TRBD1 or TRBD2 (5 bases each). V dropped 0 bases and J dropped 5 bases, with 14 bases sitting between them. This CDR3 is 15 amino acids long. Germline-derived CDR1 and CDR2 are DFQATT and SNEGSKA (reference sequence).

The gene calls are TRBV6-1 and TRBJ1-2, with 8 bases fitting TRBD1. The CDR3 loop spans 14 amino acids. The V gene's germline CDR1 is MNHNS and CDR2 SASEGT. Trimming at V came to 6 bases and at J to 7 bases, leaving 10 bases not matched to a gene. This CDR3 is CASRTATGGGGYTF. In DNA, the CDR3 is TGTGCCAGCAGGACTGCAACAGGGGGAGGTGGCTACACCTTC.

The chain uses TRBV7-9 and TRBJ1-1; D is unclear. The germline V gene encodes CDR1 SEHNR and CDR2 FQNEAQ (reference sequence). V lost 4 bases, J lost 5 bases, and 11 bases lay in between. CDR3 length: 13 amino acids. CDR3 region: CASSSRGPTEAFF. The CDR3 bases are TGTGCCAGCAGCTCTCGTGGGCCAACTGAAGCTTTCTTT.

The CDR3 DNA follows: TGTGCCAGCAGCCAAAGGATGCTAGCGGGGCCTAGCACAGATACGCAGTATTTT. Protein: CASSQRMLAGPSTDTQYF. The chain uses TRBV4-2 and TRBJ2-3; 9 bases are shared with TRBD2. V was pared by 2 bases and J by 0 bases, with 9 bases of the junction left unmatched. Looked up from germline, CDR1 is LGHNA and CDR2 is YNFKEQ. The CDR3 totals 18 residues.

This clonotype has only a few counts. The chain joins TRBV7-2 to TRBJ1-5; 7 nucleotides match TRBD1. CDR1 and CDR2 from the germline V gene are SGHTA and FQGNSA. The CDR3 consists of 14 residues. J was trimmed by 4 bases and V by 3 bases; bases with no gene match: 3. The CDR3 spells CASSFGDRNQPQHF. The DNA for the CDR3 is TGTGCCAGCAGCTTTGGGGACAGAAATCAGCCCCAGCATTTT.